These 5 T cell receptor beta chains originate from one sample sequenced in a study of blood T cell repertoires in COVID-19. TCRdb keeps only in-frame clones here, not all; method: immunoSEQ multiplex PCR. This table has hundreds of thousands of clones, about 80% appearing once. Input material: peripheral blood. The origin of the receptors is a woman of 80 years or more with acute or convalescent COVID-19.

The J gene is TRBJ1-5, the V gene TRBV6-5; 9 bases map to TRBD1. V dropped 6 bases and J dropped 7; count of bases not matched to a gene: 10. Germline CDR1 and CDR2: MNHEY and SVGAGI. The CDR3 sequence is 15 residues long. CDR3 nucleotide sequence: TGTGCCAGCAGAGATTACAGGGGGCAAGCGCAGCCCCAGCATTTT. Translating gives CASRDYRGQAQPQHF.

This clone appeared once. The chain links TRBV6-2 or TRBV6-3 to TRBJ1-5; unclear D gene. CDR1 and CDR2 from the germline V gene are MNHEY and SVGEGT. Trimming cost V 6 bases and J 5 bases, with 11 bases left between them. CDR3 length: 13 residues. In nucleotides, the CDR3 is TGTGCCAGCAGCGACACGGGGTATCAGCCCCAGCATTTT. This encodes CASSDTGYQPQHF.

This clone was observed a few times. This chain joins TRBV5-5 and TRBJ2-1; no clear D. This CDR3 contains 15 residues. Germline V gene sequence: CDR1 SGHKS, CDR2 YYEKEE (reference sequence). V was clipped by 1 base and J by 1 base, with 9 bases between them. The CDR3 DNA reads TGTGCCAGCAGCTTGTCGGGTCCTTCCTACAATGAGCAGTTCTTC. This encodes CASSLSGPSYNEQFF.

This rearrangement joins TRBV2 to TRBJ1-5; possibly TRBD1 for D (5 bases). The germline CDR1 and CDR2 sequences are SNHLY and FYNNEI. The length of the CDR3 is 15 residues. The V gene lost 2 bases and the J gene lost 3 bases, with 11 bases spanning the gap. CDR3 protein: CASSERGQNNQPQHF. The DNA for the CDR3 is TGTGCCAGCAGTGAAAGGGGTCAGAACAATCAGCCCCAGCATTTT.

The gene calls are TRBV11-2 and TRBJ1-1; weak D call: TRBD1 (6 bases). The CDR3 runs 16 residues. Trimming pared 1 base from V and 3 bases from J, leaving 15 bases between. CDR1 SGHAT and CDR2 FQNNGV come from the germline V gene. CDR3: CASSLVWGHRYTEAFF. The CDR3 region has the DNA TGTGCCAGCAGCTTAGTCTGGGGGCACAGGTACACTGAAGCTTTCTTT.